The present TCR beta chain was sequenced within a study of T cell responses to AZD1222 COVID-19 vaccine (dated by TCRdb to the early 2020s). A note on the overall study: Because spike-specific TCR depth and breadth did not differ between the two schedules, AZD1222 recipients who got a second dose at roughly 4 weeks were pooled with those who got a second dose at roughly 12 weeks. TCR sequencing covered over 230 trial participants: 200 to 220 given two doses of AZD1222 and about 26 given two doses of MenACWY control vaccine. Enrollment into the trials was organized by age into subgroups of 18-55, 56-69 and 70-plus years, and those subgroups contained roughly 140, 27 and 60 TCR-sequenced participants, respectively.

Broad study findings and their caveats: The 56-69-year group was small, and its depth increase did not reach significance, likely because of low power. Spike-specific TCR breadth and depth rose significantly after two AZD1222 doses compared with day 0 and with MenACWY recipients. Reportedly, close to half of the unique spike-specific TCRs recognized epitopes lying outside the regions that are mutated in the B.1.351 and B.1.1.7 variants. Conclusions about previously exposed vaccinees are limited, since just 6 or 7 AZD1222 recipients were seropositive for SARS-CoV-2 at baseline. Participants were mostly white British, with more females than males. The authors suggested clonal diversity may have been underestimated. No day 14 peak-response samples were available, so repertoires were characterized only after the peak T cell response. Vaccine-associated CD4 TCRs spanned the whole spike protein, with dominant responses in regions 160-218 and 743-854.

The CDR3 regions of human TCRbeta chains were analyzed by immunosequencing. Concerning the study's data processing: Repertoire TCRs were matched against a reference library of SARS-CoV-2-specific TCRs generated with the MIRA antigen-specificity platform. Breadth was defined as the fraction of unique TCRs that were SARS-CoV-2-associated, and depth was defined as the fraction of total T cells that were SARS-CoV-2-associated. Using the MIRA data, each spike-specific TCR was assigned both to the spike region to which the TCR was reactive and to a CD4 or CD8 class. Log10-transformed breadth and depth values were compared by one-way ANOVA with Sidak's multiple comparisons tests. This immuneACCESS table, as held by TCRdb, lists in-frame sequences with V and J called but not all clones. Of the missing ones, under half trace to an unresolved V gene in checked studies; the others have no known cause. That table gives V, J and clone size, and the DNA gave D and trimming. The sample table holds 200,000 or so clones, of which 85% to 90% were seen once. The ten largest clonotypes hold around 6.4% of the sample.

Interpreted using the paper, the time point label stands for: baseline before first vaccination. The vaccinee samples were drawn from two UK trials, COV001 and COV002, one of which was a single-blind randomized controlled phase 2/3 trial testing AZD1222 (ChAdOx1 nCoV-19) in healthy adults. Trial participant PBMC samples were collected at day 0 and day 28 after the second dose for TCRbeta chain sequencing. Between the V and J ends, shortened by 3 bases and 1 base respectively, the junction contains 13 bases. Sequences SGHTA (CDR1) and FQGNSA (CDR2) are obtained from the germline V gene. The CDR3 has 16 amino acids, counting the end cysteine and phenylalanine. The retained sequence is limited to the CDR3, 48 bases, with the frame set at the first base. Worth noting for this clone: The specificity of this receptor is unknown. Base quality data are lacking; no much larger clone is found one base away.

This sequence was found in an adult in good health. Specimen: peripheral blood, collected on day 0 of AZD1222 vaccination. The rearrangement joined TRBV7-2 to TRBJ1-3; the D segment cannot be called with confidence. The nucleotide sequence is TGTGCCAGCAGCTTTACTGTAGGGTTTTCTGGAAACACCATATATTTT. Its product reads: CASSFTVGFSGNTIYF. The full variable domain, completed from the reference TRBV7-2 and TRBJ1-3 proteins outside the CDR3, reads GAGVSQSPSNKVTEKGKDVELRCDPISGHTALYWYRQSLGQGLEFLIYFQGNSAPDKSGLPSDRFSAERTGGSVSTLTIQRTQQEDSAVYLCASSFTVGFSGNTIYFGEGSWLTVV.